This T cell receptor (beta chain) was recovered during a study of identifying expanded T cells in peripheral blood (dated by TCRdb to the late 2010s). Notes on the research overall: Separate aliquots of the same genomic DNA pool were sequenced to produce technical replicates, and four replicates were compared in pairs. The research as a whole found: Across all healthy-donor time intervals, the beta-binomial model significantly cut both the number of clones called differentially abundant and the false-positive rate. It was expected by the authors that biological variance in healthy repertoires might increase further over much longer intervals, such as months to years. For all healthy donors, the variance in clone template counts between roughly 2-week samples rose significantly as total template count increased. The binomial model flagged about 1.1 differentially abundant clones between technical replicates but around 16 over around two weeks and 19 over roughly 4 weeks.

As regards this clone: No cognate antigen has been identified for it. No clone much larger than this one lies a single base away; base qualities are absent.

TCRbeta CDR3 regions were profiled with the immunoSEQ Assay using bias-controlled multiplex PCR amplification of genomic DNA. Concerning the study's data processing: The absolute abundance of each unique TCRbeta CDR3 region was quantified after sequences were collapsed and filtered. Differential abundance was assessed using a binomial (Fisher-equivalent) model and a beta-binomial model in which time-dependent variance fitted from healthy donors was added. Any clone with fewer than 5 combined templates was excluded, and a clone was called differentially abundant if its Benjamini-Hochberg FDR was below 0.01. The form v = (b*log(k)+a)^2 was used to model beta-binomial variance as a function of total template count across the two samples. TCRdb stores this immuneACCESS table with in-frame sequences only. Part of the clones is absent; in the studies checked, under half of the shortfall reflects unresolved V genes, and no reason is known for the rest. V and J calls and clone size follow that table, whereas D and trimming were derived from the DNA. For this sample the table gives 110,000 or so clones, of which 88% were detected only once. The ten largest clones capture more than 6.5% of the sample.

The CDR3 runs 17 amino acids, cysteine and phenylalanine included. Only the CDR3 DNA is retained, 51 bases long and in frame from the first base. V loses 5 bases, J loses 3 bases, and the germline ends lie 19 bases apart. Reading the germline V gene (reference sequence) gives CDR1 SEHNR and CDR2 FQNEAQ. During the collection period, no infections or other immune events were recorded for the healthy donors. Blood repertoires from healthy donors were used as a training cohort for calibrating time-dependent variance in a beta-binomial model of differential abundance of T-cell clones. The training cohort was composed of approximately ten healthy donors, 3 female and 7 male. An age range of about 29 to 70 years, with an average of about 43 years, was recorded for the donors. Whole blood, obtained from a commercial supplier, was collected from each healthy donor at three time points spaced around 13 days apart. For immunosequencing, genomic DNA was extracted from whole blood that had not been sorted.

The chain couples TRBV7-9 to TRBJ1-4, with no confident D gene call. The specimen was blood. This TCR was recovered from a person between 18 and 75 years old in good health. The CDR3 reads as follows: CASSPAMREVSNEKLFF. At the DNA level, the sequence is TGTGCCAGCAGCCCTGCAATGAGGGAGGTATCTAATGAAAAACTGTTTTTT.